Each of the 15 T cell receptor beta chains below was sequenced from the same sample in a study of identical twins. MiXCR, run by TCRdb on the 5' RACE reads, gives a single entry per CDR3 protein. The sample lists around 670,000 distinct CDR3 sequences, 6% to 6.5% seen once, with about 2% in the top ten. Sequencing used naive T cells sorted from blood. The receptors were gathered from a young man in good health.

This clonotype was seen repeatedly, ten times or more. The chain joins TRBV12-3 or TRBV12-4 to TRBJ2-1; TRBD2 matches at 11 bases. Losses at the gene ends were 6 bases for V and 7 bases for J; bases not matched to a gene: 8. This CDR3 contains 15 residues. The CDR3 DNA sequence: TGTGCCAGCAGATTTACTAGCGGGAGTCGGAATGAGCAGTTCTTC. Translating it yields CASRFTSGSRNEQFF.

This clonotype was detected ten times or more. CDR3 sequence: CASSRSAGEGYNEQFF. CDR3 sequence (DNA): TGCGCCAGCAGCAGATCAGCGGGAGAGGGATACAATGAGCAGTTCTTC. The chain combines TRBV4-3 with TRBJ2-1; TRBD2 aligns across 8 bases. The CDR3 spans 16 residues. Trimming took 5 bases from V and 4 from J; bases not matched to a gene: 10. Per the germline V gene, CDR1 is LGHNA and CDR2 is YSLEER.

This clonotype turned up a few times. This chain connects TRBV7-9 to TRBJ2-1; no reliable D call. Trimming pared 0 bases from V and 4 bases from J, leaving 13 bases between. The CDR3 contains 16 residues. Germline V lookup: CDR1 SEHNR, CDR2 FQNEAQ (reference sequence). The CDR3 DNA reads as TGTGCCAGCAGCTTAGCGAAGGGTCGAGCTTACAATGAGCAGTTCTTC. Amino acid sequence: CASSLAKGRAYNEQFF. Supplemented by reference TRBV7-9 and TRBJ2-1, the full variable domain reads DTGVSQNPRHKITKRGQNVTFRCDPISEHNRLYWYRQTLGQGPEFLTYFQNEAQLEKSRLLSDRFSAERPKGSFSTLEIQRTEQGDSAMYLCASSLAKGRAYNEQFFGPGTRLTVL.

This clonotype was counted only a few times. The chain joins TRBV3-1 to TRBJ1-1; 8 positions match TRBD1. Germline V gives CDR1 LGHDT, CDR2 YNNKEL (reference sequence). There are 14 residues in the CDR3. The V and J ends lost 4 bases and 4 bases, in that order; junction bases with no gene match: 5. Here the CDR3 DNA reads TGTGCCAGCAGCCCACACAGGGGGACCACTGAAGCTTTCTTT. This gives the protein CASSPHRGTTEAFF.

This clonotype was detected ten times or more. V usage is TRBV29-1 and J usage is TRBJ1-5; D may be TRBD1 (6 bases). V lost 7 bases, J lost 4 bases, and 14 bases lay in between. The CDR3 is 13 amino acids. Per germline, CDR1 SQVTM and CDR2 ANQGSEA. For the CDR3, the DNA is TGCAGCGCCGTGACAGGAGGAAATCAGCCCCAGCATTTT. It codes for CSAVTGGNQPQHF.

This clonotype has at least ten counts. V is TRBV12-3 or TRBV12-4 and J is TRBJ1-1, with TRBD1 matching 8 bases. The CDR3 has 14 amino acids. Trimming at V came to 5 bases and at J to 2 bases, leaving 4 bases not matched to a gene. The CDR3: CASSRTGFNTEAFF. The CDR3 region has the DNA TGTGCCAGCAGTCGGACAGGGTTTAACACTGAAGCTTTCTTT.

The chain is built from TRBV5-1 and TRBJ2-7, with D perhaps matching TRBD1 (5 bases). Trimming removed 4 bases at V and 8 bases at J, with 22 bases between. CDR1 and CDR2 (germline): SGHRS, YFSETQ. The CDR3 contains 15 residues. CDR3 in DNA: TGCGCCAGCAGCCCCGTGTGGGAACAGGTCTTCCAGCAGTACTTC. It yields the protein CASSPVWEQVFQQYF.

In the case of this clonotype: This may arise from a read error, as a much more abundant clone is one base away. This CDR3 is missing its conserved last phenylalanine or tryptophan, likely due to a read error. The J gene is TRBJ1-1, the V gene TRBV29-1; D unresolved. V was trimmed by 4 bases and J by 0 bases, leaving 6 bases between them. This CDR3 contains 12 residues. The germline V gene encodes CDR1 SQVTM and CDR2 ANQGSEA. The chain's CDR3 is CSVALVNTEAFI. As DNA, the CDR3 is TGCAGCGTTGCTCTCGTGAACACTGAAGCTTTCATT.

This clonotype was detected a few times. The J gene is TRBJ1-1, the V gene TRBV5-1; TRBD1 aligns across 8 bases. The CDR3 totals 14 residues. J lost 3 bases, V lost 7 bases, and 8 bases had no gene match. Germline CDR1 SGHRS, CDR2 YFSETQ. The CDR3 DNA reads TGCGCCAGCTTTAAAACAGGGGGGGACACTGAAGCTTTCTTT. This translates into CASFKTGGDTEAFF.

This chain connects TRBV2 to TRBJ2-1, with no clear D. Germline V gene data show CDR1 as SNHLY and CDR2 as FYNNEI. Trimming shortened V by 7 bases and J by 7 bases, and 11 bases separated the two germline ends. This CDR3 region has 12 residues. Here the CDR3 reads CASTWLGNEQFF. The CDR3 DNA sequence: TGTGCCAGCACTTGGCTGGGGAATGAGCAGTTCTTC.

This clonotype was seen repeatedly, ten times or more. The chain has TRBV5-1 and TRBJ2-1; D tentatively fits TRBD1 or TRBD2 (5 bases each). Trimming took 4 bases from V and 4 from J, leaving 15 bases between them. CDR1 and CDR2 from the germline V gene are SGHRS and YFSETQ. The CDR3 sequence is 15 residues long. The CDR3 loop is CASSVRDRSYNEQFF. As DNA, the CDR3 is TGCGCCAGCAGCGTCCGGGACCGGAGTTACAATGAGCAGTTCTTC.

This clonotype was found many times. This sequence joins TRBV6-6 and TRBJ2-5, with D possibly matching TRBD2 (6 bases). Trimming left V 8 bases short and J 1 base short, with 8 bases between. Germline-derived CDR1 and CDR2 are MNHNY and SVGAGI (reference sequence). The CDR3 covers 12 residues. The CDR3, as DNA: TGTGCCAGCCACGGGAGCCAAGAGACCCAGTACTTC. This encodes CASHGSQETQYF.

This clonotype has only a few counts. The gene calls are TRBV6-2 or TRBV6-3 and TRBJ1-1; D remains ambiguous. Germline assignment: CDR1 MNHEY and CDR2 SVGEGT. V lost 7 bases to trimming and J lost 1 base, with 13 bases between them. CDR3 length equals 14 residues. Written as DNA, the CDR3 is TGTGCCAGCACCCACCAGTGGGCGAACACTGAAGCTTTCTTT. Protein: CASTHQWANTEAFF.

This clonotype came up a few times. This chain links TRBV3-1 with TRBJ2-5; 8 bases agree with TRBD1. The J segment lost 3 bases and the V segment lost 1 base, leaving 7 bases of the junction unmatched. Germline CDR1 is LGHDT and CDR2 is YNNKEL (reference sequence). CDR3 length: 16 residues. This CDR3 reads CASSQVTTGVKETQYF. In DNA, the CDR3 is TGTGCCAGCAGCCAAGTAACGACAGGGGTAAAAGAGACCCAGTACTTC.

The rearrangement joins TRBV7-6 to TRBJ2-5; 12 bases map to TRBD2. V was clipped by 5 bases and J by 5 bases; unmatched bases: 9. CDR3 length: 16 residues. Germline V gene sequence: CDR1 SGHVS, CDR2 FNYEAQ. The chain's CDR3 is CASSTALAGGRETQYF. CDR3 nucleotide sequence: TGTGCCAGCAGCACCGCGCTAGCGGGAGGGCGCGAGACCCAGTACTTC.